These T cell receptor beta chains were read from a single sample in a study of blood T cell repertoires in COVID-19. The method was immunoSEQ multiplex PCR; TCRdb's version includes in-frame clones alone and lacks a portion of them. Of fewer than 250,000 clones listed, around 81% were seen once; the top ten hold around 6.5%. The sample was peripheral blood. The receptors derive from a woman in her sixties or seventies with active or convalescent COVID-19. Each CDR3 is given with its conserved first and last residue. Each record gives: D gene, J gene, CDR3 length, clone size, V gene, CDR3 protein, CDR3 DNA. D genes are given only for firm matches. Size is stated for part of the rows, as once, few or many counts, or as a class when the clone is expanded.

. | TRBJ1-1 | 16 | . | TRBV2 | CASSESLGTLNTEAFF | TGTGCCAGCAGTGAATCTTTGGGCACCCTGAACACTGAAGCTTTCTTT
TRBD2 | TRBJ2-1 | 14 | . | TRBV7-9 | CASSSLETSDEQFF | TGTGCCAGCAGCTCCTTAGAGACTAGCGATGAGCAGTTCTTC
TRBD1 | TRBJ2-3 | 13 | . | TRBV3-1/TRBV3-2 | CASRGQGPDTQYF | TGTGCCAGCAGGGGACAGGGGCCAGATACGCAGTATTTT
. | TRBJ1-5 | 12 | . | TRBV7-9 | CASSYTNQPQHF | TGTGCCAGCAGCTACACCAATCAGCCCCAGCATTTT
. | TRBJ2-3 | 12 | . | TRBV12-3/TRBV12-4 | CASTTATDTQYF | TGTGCCAGCACTACAGCAACAGATACGCAGTATTTT
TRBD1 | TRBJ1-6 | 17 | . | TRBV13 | CASSVASTGDWNSPLHF | TGTGCCAGCAGCGTAGCAAGTACAGGGGATTGGAATTCACCCCTCCACTTT
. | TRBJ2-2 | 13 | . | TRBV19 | CASRVPGSGELFF | TGTGCCAGTAGAGTTCCCGGTTCCGGGGAGCTGTTTTTT
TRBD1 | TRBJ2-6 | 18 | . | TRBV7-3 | CASSPPGQGVPGANVLTF | TGTGCCAGCAGTCCCCCGGGACAGGGGGTACCCGGGGCCAACGTCCTGACTTTC
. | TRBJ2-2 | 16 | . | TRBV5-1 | CASSFWPGGNTGELFF | TGCGCCAGCAGCTTCTGGCCGGGGGGCAACACCGGGGAGCTGTTTTTT
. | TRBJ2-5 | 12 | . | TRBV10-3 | CAISDLGETQYF | TGTGCCATCAGTGACCTCGGTGAGACCCAGTACTTC
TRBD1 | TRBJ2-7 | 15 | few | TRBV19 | CASSGIDRVGYEQYF | TGTGCCAGTAGTGGGATAGACAGGGTAGGTTACGAGCAGTACTTC
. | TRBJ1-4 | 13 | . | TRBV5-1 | CASSPDNNEKLFF | TGCGCCAGCAGCCCCGACAATAATGAAAAACTGTTTTTT
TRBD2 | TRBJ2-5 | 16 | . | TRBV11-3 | CASTNVAGGGLETQYF | TGTGCCAGCACTAACGTAGCGGGAGGGGGTTTGGAGACCCAGTACTTC
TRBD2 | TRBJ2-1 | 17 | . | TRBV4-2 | CASSQFPLAGVYNEQFF | TGTGCCAGCAGCCAGTTTCCACTAGCGGGGGTATACAATGAGCAGTTCTTC
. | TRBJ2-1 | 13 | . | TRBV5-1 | CASSTDRINEQFF | TGCGCCAGCAGCACCGACAGGATCAATGAGCAGTTCTTC
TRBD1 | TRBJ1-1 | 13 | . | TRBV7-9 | CASSTTGGTEAFF | TGTGCCAGCAGCACGACAGGGGGCACTGAAGCTTTCTTT
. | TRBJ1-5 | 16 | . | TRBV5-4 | CASSLDGGRSNQPQHF | TGTGCCAGCAGCTTGGACGGGGGGCGAAGCAATCAGCCCCAGCATTTT
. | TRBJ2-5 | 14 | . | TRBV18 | CASSPPSSQETQYF | TGTGCCAGCTCACCACCGTCCAGCCAAGAGACCCAGTACTTC
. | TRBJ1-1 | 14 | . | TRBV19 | CASSSRGMNTEAFF | TGTGCCAGTAGTTCCAGGGGCATGAACACTGAAGCTTTCTTT
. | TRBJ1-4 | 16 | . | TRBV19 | CASSIRGRGSNEKLFF | TGTGCCAGTAGTATAAGGGGCCGGGGGTCAAACGAAAAACTGTTTTTT
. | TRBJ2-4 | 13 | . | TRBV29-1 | CSVETQTGDIQYF | TGCAGCGTTGAGACGCAAACCGGGGACATTCAGTACTTC
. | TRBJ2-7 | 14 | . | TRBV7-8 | CASSLARDTTTQYF | TGTGCCAGCAGCTTAGCGAGGGATACTACGACGCAGTACTTC
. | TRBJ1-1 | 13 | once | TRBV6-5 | CASSSYREAEAFF | TGTGCCAGCAGTTCTTACAGGGAAGCTGAAGCTTTCTTT
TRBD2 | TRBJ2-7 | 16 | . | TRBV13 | CASSLFRGGGSYEQYF | TGTGCCAGCAGCTTATTCCGGGGGGGTGGGTCCTACGAGCAGTACTTC
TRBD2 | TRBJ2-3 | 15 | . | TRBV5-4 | CASSLFGGRADTQYF | TGTGCCAGCAGCTTGTTTGGCGGGAGGGCAGATACGCAGTATTTT
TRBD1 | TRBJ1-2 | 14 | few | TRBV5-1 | CASSPRDRSYGYTF | TGCGCCAGCAGCCCTAGGGACAGATCCTATGGCTACACCTTC
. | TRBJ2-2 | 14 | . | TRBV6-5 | CASSQESSPGELFF | TGTGCCAGCAGCCAGGAGTCTAGCCCCGGGGAGCTGTTTTTT
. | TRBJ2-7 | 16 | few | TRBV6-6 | CASTPSVAGSAGEQYF | TGTGCCAGCACCCCCTCGGTGGCGGGATCCGCAGGCGAGCAGTACTTC
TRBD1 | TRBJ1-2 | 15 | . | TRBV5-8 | CASSRIDRGYYGYTF | TGTGCCAGCAGTCGTATAGACAGGGGATACTATGGCTACACCTTC
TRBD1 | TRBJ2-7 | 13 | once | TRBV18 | CASSPGQDYEQYF | TGTGCCAGCTCACCCGGACAGGACTACGAGCAGTACTTC
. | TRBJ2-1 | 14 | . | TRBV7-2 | CASSLASGYNEQFF | TGTGCCAGCAGCTTAGCATCCGGCTACAATGAGCAGTTCTTC
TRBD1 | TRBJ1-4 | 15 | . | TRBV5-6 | CASSRHGTGSEKLFF | TGTGCCAGCAGTCGACACGGGACAGGGAGTGAAAAACTGTTTTTT
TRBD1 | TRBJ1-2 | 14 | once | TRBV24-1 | CATSDPGQVYGYTF | TGTGCCACCAGTGACCCGGGACAGGTGTATGGCTACACCTTC
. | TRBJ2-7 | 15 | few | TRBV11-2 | CASSPWTSGPYEQYF | TGTGCCAGCAGCCCTTGGACCAGCGGACCCTACGAGCAGTACTTC
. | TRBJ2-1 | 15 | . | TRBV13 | CASSGGTESYNEQFF | TGTGCCAGCAGCGGAGGGACGGAATCCTACAATGAGCAGTTCTTC
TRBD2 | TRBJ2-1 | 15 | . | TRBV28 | CASTKFSGGAGEQFF | TGTGCCAGCACCAAATTTAGCGGGGGGGCCGGTGAGCAGTTCTTC
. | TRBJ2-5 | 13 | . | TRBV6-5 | CASRPPGGGTQYF | TGTGCCAGCAGGCCTCCAGGGGGAGGGACCCAGTACTTC
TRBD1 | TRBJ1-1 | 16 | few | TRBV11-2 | CASSLGTGILNTEAFF | TGTGCCAGCAGCTTAGGGACAGGGATCTTGAACACTGAAGCTTTCTTT
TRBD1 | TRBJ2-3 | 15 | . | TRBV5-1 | CASSLAGGSTDTQYF | TGCGCCAGCAGCTTGGCAGGGGGTAGCACAGATACGCAGTATTTT
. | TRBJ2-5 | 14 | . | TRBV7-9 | CASSLASAPETQYF | TGTGCCAGCAGCTTAGCTAGCGCCCCAGAGACCCAGTACTTC
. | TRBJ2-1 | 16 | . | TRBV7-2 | CASSLGGRGVYNEQFF | TGTGCCAGCAGCTTAGGGGGCAGGGGGGTTTACAATGAGCAGTTCTTC
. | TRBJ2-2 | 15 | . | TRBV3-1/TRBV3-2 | CASSQGGQNTGELFF | TGTGCCAGCAGCCAAGGGGGCCAAAACACCGGGGAGCTGTTTTTT
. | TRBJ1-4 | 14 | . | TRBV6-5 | CASSRTGSNEKLFF | TGTGCCAGCAGCCGCACAGGTAGTAATGAAAAACTGTTTTTT
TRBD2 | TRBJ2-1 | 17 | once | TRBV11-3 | CASSFRTSGSPRNEQFF | TGTGCCAGCAGCTTTAGGACTAGCGGGAGTCCGAGAAATGAGCAGTTCTTC
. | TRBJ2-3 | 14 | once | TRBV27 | CASSLAGSTDTQYF | TGTGCCAGCAGTTTAGCAGGCAGCACAGATACGCAGTATTTT